This T cell receptor (beta chain) stems from a study of preoperative IRX-2 immunotherapy in early breast cancer. Specified treatment: preoperative locoregional IRX-2 cytokine immunotherapy. Preoperative locoregional IRX-2 cytokine immunotherapy was tested in the phase Ib source study. Repertoires were generated with immunoSEQ multiplex PCR, while TCRdb's copy carries only in-frame clones and drops some. The sample carries 43,000 or so clones, roughly 94% recorded once. Deletions cut 1 base from V and 3 bases from J, with 16 bases between. Germline assignment: CDR1 MGHRA and CDR2 YSYEKL. The CDR3 loop spans 16 amino acids.

The chain links TRBV4-1 to TRBJ2-7; a possible D gene is TRBD2 (5 bases). This clonotype was obtained from a human donor with breast cancer. This specimen was tumor tissue, taken after IRX-2 immunotherapy. CDR3 region: CASSQVPGLPIYEQYF. For the CDR3, the DNA is TGCGCCAGCAGCCAAGTCCCCGGACTCCCTATCTACGAGCAGTACTTC.